This entry lists 27 T cell receptor beta chains sequenced from one sample in a study of T cell responses to AZD1222 COVID-19 vaccine. TCRdb's table, derived via immunoSEQ multiplex PCR, lists solely in-frame clones and lacks some. The data contain roughly 110,000 clones, more than 80% of them singletons. The sample was peripheral blood, taken on day 0 of AZD1222 vaccination. The source is an adult in good health.

The chain employs TRBV4-2 and TRBJ1-4, with TRBD1 matching over 9 bases. CDR3 length: 15 amino acids. In germline, CDR1 is LGHNA, CDR2 YNFKEQ. V lost 1 base to trimming and J lost 8 bases; unmatched junction nucleotides: 5. The DNA for the CDR3 is TGTGCCAGCAGCCAAGCGACAGGGGGAGGGGAAAAACTGTTTTTT. It is translated as CASSQATGGGEKLFF.

V and J are TRBV6-2 or TRBV6-3 and TRBJ1-2; 8 bases line up with TRBD1. CDR1 is MNHEY, CDR2 SVGEGT, per germline. V gave up 6 bases and J gave up 8 bases; unmatched junction bases: 17. This CDR3 contains 16 residues. As DNA, the CDR3 is TGTGCCAGCAGCCACCCGACAGGGGATAACGTCGGGGGCTACACCTTC. Encoded protein: CASSHPTGDNVGGYTF.

V usage is TRBV5-1 and J usage is TRBJ2-4, with a tentative D call TRBD1 (6 bases). The CDR3 has 15 residues. V was trimmed by 3 bases and J by 0 bases, leaving 10 bases between them. Germline V gives CDR1 SGHRS, CDR2 YFSETQ. The CDR3 bases are TGCGCCAGCAGCTGGACAGAGGGAGCCAAAAACATTCAGTACTTC. Protein sequence: CASSWTEGAKNIQYF.

The rearrangement links TRBV7-3 to TRBJ1-5; perhaps TRBD1 as D (6 bases). Germline V gene sequence: CDR1 SGHTA, CDR2 FQGTGA. V lost 1 base and J lost 2, with 15 bases in between. The CDR3 loop spans 17 amino acids. This CDR3 reads CASSLITQGRGNQPQHF. CDR3 coding DNA: TGTGCCAGCAGCTTAATAACCCAGGGGAGAGGCAATCAGCCCCAGCATTTT. The complete variable domain, with remaining parts taken from reference TRBV7-3 and TRBJ1-5, reads GAGVSQTPSNKVTEKGKYVELRCDPISGHTALYWYRQSLGQGPEFLIYFQGTGAADDSGLPNDRFFAVRPEGSVSTLKIQRTERGDSAVYLCASSLITQGRGNQPQHFGDGTRLSIL.

V and J are TRBV18 and TRBJ1-2; D may be TRBD1 (5 bases). The CDR3 extends over 14 amino acids. CDR1 is KGHSH and CDR2 is LQKENI in the germline V gene. Trimming took off 6 bases at V and 8 bases at J, with 19 bases between the two ends. The CDR3 region is CASSPGTGLGGYTF. In DNA, the CDR3 is TGTGCCAGCTCCCCCGGGACTGGCCTCGGCGGCTACACCTTC.

This rearrangement joins TRBV2 to TRBJ1-5, with D uncertain. CDR3 length: 15 residues. Germline lookup yields CDR1 SNHLY and CDR2 FYNNEI. V lost 5 bases and J 0 bases, leaving 11 bases between the germline ends. CDR3: CASSIRGVSNQPQHF. CDR3 DNA: TGTGCCAGCAGTATCCGCGGGGTTAGCAATCAGCCCCAGCATTTT.

Ten or more counts support this clone. The gene calls are TRBV4-1 and TRBJ2-2, with D hard to call. The CDR3 contains 12 residues. The germline gives CDR1 MGHRA, CDR2 YSYEKL. V gave up 4 bases and J gave up 9 bases, with 9 bases separating them. CDR3 sequence: CASSPGLRELFF. CDR3 bases: TGCGCCAGCAGCCCCGGCCTCCGGGAGCTGTTTTTT.

The V and J genes are TRBV5-4 and TRBJ2-7; 8 nucleotides match TRBD2. The germline V gene has CDR1 SGHNT and CDR2 YYREEE (reference sequence). The CDR3 is made up of 15 amino acids. V was clipped by 0 bases and J by 2 bases; unmatched bases: 4. CDR3 protein: CASSLDSGAPYEQYF. In nucleotides, the CDR3 is TGTGCCAGCAGCTTGGATAGCGGGGCTCCCTACGAGCAGTACTTC.

The J gene is TRBJ1-4, the V gene TRBV7-8; 7 bases align to TRBD1. The CDR3 is made up of 14 amino acids. CDR1 is SGHVS and CDR2 is FQNEAQ in the germline V gene. The J segment lost 8 bases and the V segment lost 5 bases, leaving 8 bases of the junction unmatched. The CDR3 nucleotides read TGTGCCAGCAGCCAGAAACAGGGGAGGGAAAAACTGTTTTTT. It codes for CASSQKQGREKLFF.

J is TRBJ2-2 and V is TRBV12-5, with 8 nucleotides matching TRBD1. V was pared by 0 bases and J by 6 bases, with 12 bases of the junction left unmatched. This CDR3 region has 18 residues. Germline-derived CDR1 and CDR2 are LGHNT and FRNRAP. This chain's CDR3 is CASGLVMGRTGRAGELFF. CDR3 DNA sequence: TGTGCTAGTGGTTTGGTAATGGGGCGGACAGGGCGCGCCGGGGAGCTGTTTTTT.

The J gene is TRBJ2-7, the V gene TRBV28; 7 bases agree with TRBD2. V lost 8 bases to trimming and J lost 1 base; unmatched junction nucleotides: 8. Germline-derived CDR1 and CDR2 are MDHEN and SYDVKM. The CDR3 totals 14 residues. The CDR3 reads CASGPAGLSYEQYF. CDR3 sequence (DNA): TGTGCCAGCGGCCCAGCGGGACTTTCCTACGAGCAGTACTTC.

This chain joins TRBV10-3 and TRBJ2-1; 12 bases are a match to TRBD2. Germline CDR1 is ENHRY and CDR2 is SYGVKD. The CDR3 extends over 17 amino acids. Trimming cost V 10 bases and J 1 base; bases outside gene matches: 11. The CDR3 sequence is CATGSSGREGSYNEQFF. CDR3 nucleotide sequence: TGTGCCACTGGTTCTAGCGGGAGGGAAGGGTCCTACAATGAGCAGTTCTTC.

The chain uses TRBV7-2 and TRBJ1-4; 8 nucleotides agree with TRBD1. Germline lookup yields CDR1 SGHTA and CDR2 FQGNSA. V lost 5 bases to trimming and J lost 6 bases; unmatched junction nucleotides: 5. The CDR3 length is 14 residues. CDR3 coding DNA: TGTGCCAGCAGCGTGACAGGGGCTTATGAAAAACTGTTTTTT. Translating it yields CASSVTGAYEKLFF.

This clone was found a few times. The chain has TRBV7-3 and TRBJ2-2; D is unresolved. The CDR3 covers 15 residues. Deletions cut 4 bases from V and 1 base from J, with 10 bases between. Germline values: CDR1 SGHTA, CDR2 FQGTGA. The CDR3 nucleotides are TGTGCCAGCAGCTCCCGCGGCGGGAACACCGGGGAGCTGTTTTTT. It encodes CASSSRGGNTGELFF.

The chain is built from TRBV6-6 and TRBJ1-1; 7 bases match TRBD1. The CDR3 has 13 residues. Germline V gene lookup returns CDR1 MNHNY and CDR2 SVGAGI (reference sequence). Trimming took 0 bases from V and 8 from J; bases not matched to a gene: 3. CDR3 residues: CASSYSMGQEAFF. CDR3 nucleotides: TGTGCCAGCAGTTACTCGATGGGACAGGAAGCTTTCTTT.

The V call is TRBV6-5, the J call TRBJ2-7; TRBD2 matches 11 bases. Germline V CDR1 and CDR2: MNHEY, SVGAGI. J was trimmed by 6 bases and V by 11 bases; bases with no gene match: 12. This CDR3 is built from 14 residues. CDR3 bases: TGTGCCTCACGTTCCGGGACTAGCGGCGGCGAGCAGTACTTC. This encodes CASRSGTSGGEQYF.

This clone turned up a few times. The chain carries TRBV14 and TRBJ2-1, with D possibly TRBD1 on 6 matching bases. CDR1 and CDR2 (germline): SGHDN, FVKESK. The CDR3 is made up of 20 amino acids. V gave up 4 bases and J gave up 0 bases, with 25 bases separating them. In nucleotides, the CDR3 is TGTGCCAGCAGCCTTCAACAGGGAAAGAGAATATGGAGCTCCTACAATGAGCAGTTCTTC. It encodes CASSLQQGKRIWSSYNEQFF.

V gene TRBV19 combines with J gene TRBJ1-5, with 7 bases fitting TRBD1. Germline-derived CDR1 and CDR2 are LNHDA and SQIVND (reference sequence). The J segment lost 5 bases and the V segment lost 1 base, leaving 8 bases of the junction unmatched. This CDR3 contains 16 residues. CDR3 region: CASSIAGQRGDQPQHF. The DNA for the CDR3 is TGTGCCAGTAGTATAGCGGGACAGAGGGGGGATCAGCCCCAGCATTTT. Supplemented by reference TRBV19 and TRBJ1-5, the full variable domain reads DGGITQSPKYLFRKEGQNVTLSCEQNLNHDAMYWYRQDPGQGLRLIYYSQIVNDFQKGDIAEGYSVSREKKESFPLTVTSAQKNPTAFYLCASSIAGQRGDQPQHFGDGTRLSIL.

The CDR3 loop is CASSLSGGHYEQYF. As DNA, the CDR3 is TGTGCCAGCAGCTTGTCCGGGGGTCACTACGAGCAGTACTTC. This rearrangement joins TRBV7-3 to TRBJ2-7; maybe TRBD2 (6 bases). V was shortened by 3 bases and J by 3 bases, with 12 bases between the two germline ends. There are 14 residues in the CDR3. Germline assignment: CDR1 SGHTA and CDR2 FQGTGA.

This chain connects TRBV9 to TRBJ2-7, with D tentatively TRBD2 (6 bases). Trimming left V 2 bases short and J 6 bases short, with 18 bases between. The CDR3 spans 15 residues. From germline, CDR1 is SGDLS and CDR2 YYNGEE. DNA for the CDR3: TGTGCCAGCAGCGTCGGGGGAATAGGTTCTACCGAGCAGTACTTC. This encodes CASSVGGIGSTEQYF. Combining the CDR3 with reference TRBV9 and TRBJ2-7 gives the whole variable domain DSGVTQTPKHLITATGQRVTLRCSPRSGDLSVYWYQQSLDQGLQFLIQYYNGEERAKGNILERFSAQQFPDLHSELNLSSLELGDSALYFCASSVGGIGSTEQYFGPGTRLTVT.

This clone was detected a few times. The chain couples TRBV29-1 to TRBJ2-5; D call uncertain. CDR3 size: 11 residues. The germline V and J ends were trimmed by 5 bases and 7 bases, with 11 bases remaining between them. Germline loops: CDR1 SQVTM, CDR2 ANQGSEA. The CDR3 loop reads CSVWTGGTQYF. CDR3 bases: TGCAGCGTTTGGACCGGCGGGACCCAGTACTTC. Complete variable domain (other parts from reference TRBV29-1 and TRBJ2-5): SAVISQKPSRDICQRGTSLTIQCQVDSQVTMMFWYRQQPGQSLTLIATANQGSEATYESGFVIDKFPISRPNLTFSTLTVSNMSPEDSSIYLCSVWTGGTQYFGPGTRLLVL.

The chain couples TRBV28 to TRBJ2-5; 9 nucleotides match TRBD2. CDR3 length: 16 amino acids. The V segment lost 4 bases and the J segment 3 bases; nucleotides outside the gene matches: 9. The germline gives CDR1 MDHEN, CDR2 SYDVKM. CDR3 DNA: TGTGCCAGCAGTTCCTATGGAGCGGGAGGAAAAGAGACCCAGTACTTC. This codes for CASSSYGAGGKETQYF.

This clone was detected once. The V gene is TRBV3-1 (or the pseudogene TRBV3-2), the J gene TRBJ2-1; D uncertain. Looked up from germline, CDR1 is LGHDT and CDR2 is YNNKEL (reference sequence). V lost 0 bases and J 7 bases, leaving 13 bases between the germline ends. This CDR3 has 15 amino acids. The CDR3 coding sequence is TGTGCCAGCAGCCAAGATCTTGGCCCAACAAATGAGCAGTTCTTC. Its translation is CASSQDLGPTNEQFF.

The chain carries TRBV5-1 and TRBJ2-7; 13 bases are shared with TRBD2. This CDR3 region has 16 residues. Trimming at V came to 2 bases and at J to 1 base, leaving 3 bases not matched to a gene. Germline CDR1 and CDR2: SGHRS and YFSETQ. The CDR3: CASSFGTSGTSYEQYF. DNA of the CDR3: TGCGCCAGCAGCTTTGGGACTAGCGGGACTTCCTACGAGCAGTACTTC.

The rearrangement joins TRBV19 to TRBJ2-5; D is unclear. Per germline, CDR1 LNHDA and CDR2 SQIVND (reference sequence). CDR3 length: 13 amino acids. The V gene lost 1 base and the J gene lost 6 bases, with 9 bases spanning the gap. CDR3 in amino acids: CASSIVSYKTQYF. The CDR3 nucleotides read TGTGCCAGTAGTATAGTATCCTACAAGACCCAGTACTTC.

V is TRBV11-3 and J is TRBJ1-5, with 8 bases fitting TRBD1. Looked up from germline, CDR1 is SGHNT and CDR2 is YENEEA. With V trimmed by 5 bases and J by 5 bases, 2 bases remained unmatched. The CDR3 has 13 residues. The CDR3 is CASSKTGDQPQHF. CDR3 nucleotides: TGTGCCAGCAGCAAGACAGGGGATCAGCCCCAGCATTTT. Full variable domain (missing parts from reference TRBV11-3 and TRBJ1-5): EAGVVQSPRYKIIEKKQPVAFWCNPISGHNTLYWYLQNLGQGPELLIRYENEEAVDDSQLPKDRFSAERLKGVDSTLKIQPAELGDSAVYLCASSKTGDQPQHFGDGTRLSIL.

J is TRBJ1-6 and V is TRBV30; D is unclear. The CDR3 sequence is 14 residues long. V lost 2 bases, J lost 4 bases, and 9 bases lay in between. Germline V gene lookup returns CDR1 GTSNPN and CDR2 SVGIG (reference sequence). CDR3 loop: CAWSRGLYNSPLHF. The CDR3 bases are TGTGCCTGGAGTCGAGGACTGTATAATTCACCCCTCCACTTT.